What follows are 26 T cell receptor beta chains derived from one specimen sequenced in a study of blood T cell repertoires in COVID-19. Profiled with immunoSEQ multiplex PCR; TCRdb holds only in-frame clones, not every one. This sample has some 340,000 clones, with 70% to 90% found just once. Sequences were obtained from PBMCs or T cells enriched from blood (not recorded which). These receptors came from a woman in her 30s who had recovered from COVID-19.

This clone came up once. This chain links TRBV5-5 with TRBJ2-7; 11 bases are shared with TRBD1. This CDR3 is built from 15 residues. Germline CDR1 SGHKS, CDR2 YYEKEE (reference sequence). Losses at the gene ends were 4 bases for V and 2 bases for J; bases not matched to a gene: 5. In DNA form, the CDR3 reads TGTGCCAGCAGCCCCGGGACAGGGGGTCCCTACGAGCAGTACTTC. It is translated as CASSPGTGGPYEQYF. Variable domain in full (rest from reference TRBV5-5 and TRBJ2-7): DAGVTQSPTHLIKTRGQQVTLRCSPISGHKSVSWYQQVLGQGPQFIFQYYEKEERGRGNFPDRFSARQFPNYSSELNVNALLLGDSALYLCASSPGTGGPYEQYFGPGTRLTVT.

This chain joins TRBV7-2 and TRBJ1-6; 7 bases match TRBD1. V lost 5 bases, J lost 6 bases, and 7 bases stayed unmatched. Germline CDR1 SGHTA, CDR2 FQGNSA. CDR3 size: 15 residues. The CDR3 reads CASSPVGGPNSPLHF. CDR3 DNA: TGTGCCAGCAGCCCCGTAGGGGGCCCTAATTCACCCCTCCACTTT.

This clone is a singleton in its sample. The chain joins TRBV5-6 to TRBJ1-6; 9 nucleotides agree with TRBD1. From germline, CDR1 is SGHDT and CDR2 YYEEEE. V lost 1 base, J lost 8 bases, and 10 bases stayed unmatched. This CDR3 region has 17 residues. The CDR3 loop is CASSLRTGGLVHSPLHF. In DNA, the CDR3 is TGTGCCAGCAGCTTGAGAACAGGGGGCCTGGTCCATTCACCCCTCCACTTT.

J is TRBJ1-4 and V is TRBV29-1; no clear D gene. This CDR3 is built from 14 residues. With 8 bases removed from V and 8 bases from J, the gap between germline ends came to 21 bases. In germline, CDR1 is SQVTM, CDR2 ANQGSEA. CDR3 region: CSFLPTVGGEKLFF. The CDR3 DNA is TGCAGCTTTCTGCCGACGGTAGGAGGCGAAAAACTGTTTTTT.

CDR3 residues: CASSPGQGAPLHF. CDR3 coding DNA: TGTGCCAGCAGCCCAGGACAGGGGGCACCCCTCCACTTT. The chain is built from TRBV11-2 and TRBJ1-6; 10 bases are shared with TRBD1. After removal of 5 bases from V and 11 bases from J, the junction contained 3 bases not matched to a gene. CDR1 SGHAT and CDR2 FQNNGV come from the germline V gene. CDR3 length: 13 residues. The full variable domain, its missing parts supplied by reference TRBV11-2 and TRBJ1-6, is EAGVAQSPRYKIIEKRQSVAFWCNPISGHATLYWYQQILGQGPKLLIQFQNNGVVDDSQLPKDRFSAERLKGVDSTLKIQPAKLEDSAVYLCASSPGQGAPLHFGNGTRLTVT.

The CDR3 coding sequence is TGTGCCAGCAGCCTGGGACTAGCGGGGGAGGTATACGAGCAGTACTTC. Amino acids: CASSLGLAGEVYEQYF. The V and J genes are TRBV5-4 and TRBJ2-7; 14 nucleotides match TRBD2. The ends lost 4 bases at V and 4 bases at J; junction bases unmatched: 7. CDR1 is SGHNT and CDR2 is YYREEE in the germline V gene (reference sequence). CDR3 length equals 16 residues.

The V call is TRBV6-4, the J call TRBJ1-4; a possible D gene is TRBD1 (5 bases). The ends were cut back, 3 bases at V and 4 bases at J, with 12 bases in the middle. The CDR3 extends over 15 amino acids. Germline assignment: CDR1 MRHNA and CDR2 SNTAGT. The CDR3 sequence is CASSEGAGNNEKLFF. CDR3 nucleotides: TGTGCCAGCAGTGAAGGAGCAGGGAATAATGAAAAACTGTTTTTT.

The chain uses TRBV7-3 and TRBJ2-2, with 10 nucleotides matching TRBD2. The germline V gene encodes CDR1 SGHTA and CDR2 FQGTGA. The CDR3 is 18 amino acids. With V trimmed by 4 bases and J by 2 bases, 10 bases remained unmatched. The CDR3 spells CASSSLPAGGLNTGELFF. DNA of the CDR3: TGTGCCAGCAGCTCCCTACCAGCGGGGGGGCTAAACACCGGGGAGCTGTTTTTT.

This chain connects TRBV19 to TRBJ1-1, with 8 bases aligning to TRBD1. CDR1 is LNHDA, CDR2 SQIVND, per germline (reference sequence). V was pared by 5 bases and J by 3 bases, with 8 bases of the junction left unmatched. This CDR3 spans 15 amino acids. CDR3 residues: CASSPIMDRDTEAFF. DNA for the CDR3: TGTGCCAGTAGTCCAATCATGGACAGGGACACTGAAGCTTTCTTT.

The chain is built from TRBV5-8 and TRBJ1-5, with a tentative D call TRBD1 (6 bases). Germline V CDR1 and CDR2: SGHTS, YDEGEE. V was pared by 4 bases and J by 5 bases, with 10 bases between. The CDR3 contains 13 residues. CDR3 amino acids: CASSLHRDQPQHF. Here the CDR3 DNA reads TGTGCCAGCAGCCTACACAGGGATCAGCCCCAGCATTTT.

This sequence joins TRBV4-3 and TRBJ1-1; 10 nucleotides line up with TRBD1. The CDR3 spans 17 residues. Germline V CDR1 and CDR2: LGHNA, YSLEER. Trimming cost V 5 bases and J 5 bases; bases outside gene matches: 14. For the CDR3, the DNA is TGCGCCAGCAGCTATTCTTACTCCCGGGACAGGGGAACTGAAGCTTTCTTT. This sequence encodes CASSYSYSRDRGTEAFF.

The chain uses TRBV7-2 and TRBJ1-5; maybe TRBD1 (5 bases). Trimming removed 3 bases from V and 6 bases from J, with 12 bases in between. The CDR3 consists of 14 residues. Germline CDR1 is SGHTA and CDR2 is FQGNSA. Here the CDR3 DNA reads TGTGCCAGCAGCTTCCAGGGTAACGGTCAGCCCCAGCATTTT. As protein: CASSFQGNGQPQHF.

The rearrangement uses TRBV6-5 and TRBJ1-4; possible D gene TRBD1, 6 bases. The ends were cut back, 8 bases at V and 8 bases at J, with 18 bases in the middle. Germline V gives CDR1 MNHEY, CDR2 SVGAGI. This CDR3 region has 14 residues. DNA for the CDR3: TGTGCCAGCCTCTCCAGGGGCGGCTGGGAAAAACTGTTTTTT. This sequence encodes CASLSRGGWEKLFF.

The rearrangement links TRBV2 to TRBJ1-2, with D perhaps TRBD1 (5 bases). The CDR3 loop spans 13 amino acids. Looked up from germline, CDR1 is SNHLY and CDR2 is FYNNEI. V lost 8 bases to trimming and J lost 3 bases, with 13 bases between them. Here the CDR3 DNA reads TGTGCCAGCTGGGGGGGAGGGCACTATGGCTACACCTTC. It translates to CASWGGGHYGYTF. The variable domain in full, completed from reference TRBV2 and TRBJ1-2, reads EPEVTQTPSHQVTQMGQEVILRCVPISNHLYFYWYRQILGQKVEFLVSFYNNEISEKSEIFDDQFSVERPDGSNFTLKIRSTKLEDSAMYFCASWGGGHYGYTFGSGTRLTVV.

The J gene is TRBJ1-2, the V gene TRBV11-2; D possibly corresponds to TRBD1 (5 bases). This CDR3 is 14 amino acids long. V lost 5 bases, J lost 5 bases, and 15 bases lay in between. Germline CDR1 is SGHAT and CDR2 is FQNNGV. For the CDR3, the DNA is TGTGCCAGCAGCCCAGGGTATCCCGGATATGGCTACACCTTC. Translation: CASSPGYPGYGYTF.

The chain has TRBV7-6 and TRBJ2-2; 7 bases line up with TRBD1. The CDR3 runs 16 residues. CDR1 is SGHVS and CDR2 is FNYEAQ in the germline V gene. With V trimmed by 4 bases and J by 0 bases, 5 bases remained unmatched. DNA for the CDR3: TGTGCCAGCAGCTCCGGACAGGAAACGAACACCGGGGAGCTGTTTTTT. This codes for CASSSGQETNTGELFF.

The chain recombines TRBV7-9 with TRBJ2-5; weak D call: TRBD1 (5 bases). Per germline, CDR1 SEHNR and CDR2 FQNEAQ (reference sequence). CDR3 size: 13 residues. V was shortened by 2 bases and J by 4 bases, with 8 bases between the two germline ends. CDR3 coding DNA: TGTGCCAGCAGCTTAAGCCAGGGAGAGACCCAGTACTTC. This sequence encodes CASSLSQGETQYF.

This clone was seen only once. V is TRBV18 and J is TRBJ1-1, with D unresolved. CDR3 length equals 17 residues. V lost 3 bases to trimming and J lost 1 base, with 18 bases between them. The germline V gene encodes CDR1 KGHSH and CDR2 LQKENI. CDR3 bases: TGTGCCAGCTCACCTTCCGAACGTCCCCCCGGGAACACTGAAGCTTTCTTT. This gives the protein CASSPSERPPGNTEAFF.

Only a few counts were recorded for this clone. The V call is TRBV28, the J call TRBJ2-7; 8 bases match TRBD2. The germline V gene encodes CDR1 MDHEN and CDR2 SYDVKM. Unmatched junction bases numbered 8, after V lost 6 bases and J lost 1 base. The CDR3 is 15 residues long. Here the CDR3 DNA reads TGTGCCAGCAGGGCAAGCGGGGGCCTTTCCTACGAGCAGTACTTC. Encoded protein: CASRASGGLSYEQYF.

The chain has TRBV7-8 and TRBJ2-5; D perhaps matches TRBD1 (5 bases). The CDR3 covers 15 residues. Germline V gene sequence: CDR1 SGHVS, CDR2 FQNEAQ. Trimming took off 5 bases at V and 6 bases at J, with 19 bases between the two ends. The CDR3 spells CASSQRTRAIQTQYF. CDR3 DNA: TGTGCCAGCAGCCAAAGGACAAGGGCCATCCAGACCCAGTACTTC.

The rearrangement links TRBV5-6 to TRBJ1-3; TRBD1 is a possible D gene (5 bases). V lost 4 bases to trimming and J lost 4 bases, with 9 bases between them. Germline V lookup: CDR1 SGHDT, CDR2 YYEEEE. The CDR3 loop spans 13 amino acids. The chain's CDR3 is CASSASGGNTIYF. The CDR3 DNA reads as TGTGCCAGCAGCGCCTCAGGGGGAAACACCATATATTTT.

V and J are TRBV19 and TRBJ1-1; TRBD1 aligns across 8 bases. Unmatched junction bases numbered 6, after V lost 5 bases and J lost 1 base. CDR3 length: 15 residues. Looked up from germline, CDR1 is LNHDA and CDR2 is SQIVND (reference sequence). CDR3 sequence (DNA): TGTGCCAGTAGTCGGAACAGGGGGTGGAACACTGAAGCTTTCTTT. Its protein is CASSRNRGWNTEAFF.

CDR3 coding DNA: TGTGCCAGCAGCCAGAGAGGAGAGACCCAGTACTTC. Residues: CASSQRGETQYF. The chain joins TRBV7-9 to TRBJ2-5; D is unclear. The CDR3 spans 12 residues. Germline loops: CDR1 SEHNR, CDR2 FQNEAQ (reference sequence). Trimming took off 5 bases at V and 4 bases at J, with 8 bases between the two ends.

The chain links TRBV30 to TRBJ1-2, with a possible D match to TRBD1 (5 bases). V shed 3 bases and J shed 6 bases, with 20 bases lying between them. The CDR3 is 15 amino acids. In germline, CDR1 is GTSNPN, CDR2 SVGIG (reference sequence). Here the CDR3 reads CAWSVVVSGPDGYTF. CDR3 DNA: TGTGCCTGGAGCGTCGTTGTTTCAGGGCCTGATGGCTACACCTTC.

This chain connects TRBV5-8 to TRBJ1-6, with 8 bases lining up with TRBD1. J lost 7 bases, V lost 5 bases, and 8 bases had no gene match. Germline V gene sequence: CDR1 SGHTS, CDR2 YDEGEE. CDR3 length: 15 residues. CDR3 sequence (DNA): TGTGCCAGCAGTCGAGGGGGGACAGGAAATTCACCCCTCCACTTT. Residues: CASSRGGTGNSPLHF.

This clone came up a few times. The chain uses TRBV7-9 and TRBJ2-2; possibly TRBD1 for D (5 bases). The V gene lost 4 bases and the J gene lost 1 base, with 19 bases spanning the gap. The germline V gene has CDR1 SEHNR and CDR2 FQNEAQ (reference sequence). The CDR3 is made up of 18 amino acids. CDR3 region: CASSSGILPGQNTGELFF. The CDR3, as DNA: TGTGCCAGCAGCTCCGGAATTCTGCCCGGACAGAACACCGGGGAGCTGTTTTTT. Full variable domain (missing parts from reference TRBV7-9 and TRBJ2-2): DTGVSQNPRHKITKRGQNVTFRCDPISEHNRLYWYRQTLGQGPEFLTYFQNEAQLEKSRLLSDRFSAERPKGSFSTLEIQRTEQGDSAMYLCASSSGILPGQNTGELFFGEGSRLTVL.